Listed below are T cell receptor beta chains from one sample, sequenced in a study of cytomegalovirus exposure and HLA in healthy donors. Method: immunoSEQ multiplex PCR; TCRdb's copy keeps in-frame clones and lacks some. The table records 90,000 to 130,000 clones, about 85% of them present only once. Specimen: PBMCs. The source is a woman under 30 in good health and CMV-seronegative. Both conserved end residues are part of each CDR3. Each record gives: CDR3 protein, J gene, V gene.

CDR3aa: CASSEGLGQYF; j_gene: TRBJ2-7; v_gene: TRBV6-1
CDR3aa: CASSTRTGRTGSPLHF; j_gene: TRBJ1-6; v_gene: TRBV19
CDR3aa: CASGAGGLYNEQFF; j_gene: TRBJ2-1; v_gene: TRBV28
CDR3aa: CASSLAGGTQETQYF; j_gene: TRBJ2-5; v_gene: TRBV5-1
CDR3aa: CASSDGIYGYTF; j_gene: TRBJ1-2; v_gene: TRBV5-1
CDR3aa: CATSGQRSYEQYF; j_gene: TRBJ2-7; v_gene: TRBV15
CDR3aa: CASSQGQGGTGELFF; j_gene: TRBJ2-2; v_gene: TRBV14
CDR3aa: CASSELAGGFGEQFF; j_gene: TRBJ2-1; v_gene: TRBV6-1
CDR3aa: CATSREPNTEAFF; j_gene: TRBJ1-1; v_gene: TRBV6-9
CDR3aa: CASSLGRTGVSDSPLHF; j_gene: TRBJ1-6; v_gene: TRBV11-2
CDR3aa: CASKRILETQYF; j_gene: TRBJ2-5; v_gene: TRBV28
CDR3aa: CAWSVHRDEQYF; j_gene: TRBJ2-7; v_gene: TRBV30
CDR3aa: CASKPASNEQFF; j_gene: TRBJ2-1; v_gene: TRBV2
CDR3aa: CASRHDRARREKLFF; j_gene: TRBJ1-4; v_gene: TRBV6-5